The present TCR beta chain was sequenced within a study of T-cell reconstitution after alpha-beta-depleted transplantation in children. Using unique molecular identifiers, the investigators prepared the TCRbeta library. TCRdb used MiXCR to reprocess the PCR reads, holding one entry per CDR3 protein. The table lists some 490,000 distinct CDR3 sequences, about an eighth of them singletons, with about 5.4% in the top ten. The CDR3 is 17 residues long. From germline, CDR1 is MGHDK and CDR2 SYGVNS. V was clipped by 5 bases and J by 4 bases, with 18 bases between them. In its sample, this clonotype was seen many times.

The starting material was PBMCs from the stem cell graft donor, obtained from the stem cell graft. The genes are TRBV25-1 and TRBJ2-6; D not resolved. This receptor was taken from a human donor who donated a stem cell graft to a child with combined immunodeficiency. The CDR3 region has the DNA TGTGCCAGCAGTCTGAATGGAGTGGCGTGGGGGGCCAACGTCCTGACTTTC. Amino acids: CASSLNGVAWGANVLTF.